Listed below are T cell receptor beta chains from one sample, sequenced in a study of technical replicates of blood from a few donors. The repertoire was sequenced with immunoSEQ multiplex PCR; TCRdb's copy has only in-frame clones and lacks some. The repertoire includes approximately 70,000 clones, about 94% of them detected once, and about 0.4% sits in the top ten. Sample: T cells isolated from PBMCs. The receptor set was obtained from a human donor in good health. CDR3s include the opening cysteine and the closing phenylalanine or tryptophan. The order of the fields is V gene, D gene, J gene, CDR3 protein, CDR3 DNA. D genes are given only for firm matches.

TRBV5-1	TRBD1	TRBJ1-2	CASSVDRAGGEGYTF	TGCGCCAGCAGCGTTGACAGGGCAGGAGGGGAGGGCTACACCTTC
TRBV29-1	.	TRBJ1-1	CSAEDMNTEAFF	TGCAGCGCCGAAGATATGAACACTGAAGCTTTCTTT
TRBV5-1	.	TRBJ1-1	CASSLWTDENTEAFF	TGCGCCAGCAGCCTTTGGACTGATGAGAACACTGAAGCTTTCTTT
TRBV5-1	.	TRBJ1-1	CASTETNEAFF	TGCGCCAGCACCGAGACAAATGAAGCTTTCTTT
TRBV6-5	.	TRBJ2-2	CAVSWAPNTGELFF	TGTGCCGTCAGCTGGGCCCCGAACACCGGGGAGCTGTTTTTT
TRBV6-5	.	TRBJ2-5	CASSRLAEYQETQYF	TGTGCCAGCAGTCGTCTGGCGGAGTACCAAGAGACCCAGTACTTC
TRBV9	TRBD2	TRBJ2-1	CASSPTSGRGEQFF	TGTGCCAGCAGTCCGACTAGCGGGAGAGGTGAGCAGTTCTTC
TRBV5-4	.	TRBJ1-5	CASSLDGRGGQPQHF	TGTGCCAGCAGCTTGGATGGAAGGGGAGGTCAGCCCCAGCATTTT
TRBV27	TRBD1	TRBJ2-7	CASSQDRGYEQYF	TGTGCCAGCAGCCAAGACAGGGGGTACGAGCAGTACTTC
TRBV7-9	TRBD1	TRBJ1-2	CASSLPVRSGGSPHF	TGTGCCAGCAGCTTACCCGTCCGTTCAGGGGGCTCGCCCCACTTC
TRBV11-3	TRBD2	TRBJ2-1	CASSPGTSYNEQFF	TGTGCCAGCAGCCCCGGGACTAGCTACAATGAGCAGTTCTTC
TRBV2	.	TRBJ1-1	CASSEDLEAFF	TGTGCCAGCAGTGAAGACTTAGAAGCTTTCTTT
TRBV6-6	.	TRBJ2-7	CASSYKQGYEQYF	TGTGCCAGCAGTTACAAACAGGGCTACGAGCAGTACTTC
TRBV28	.	TRBJ1-2	CASSPPGHNYGYTF	TGTGCCAGCAGCCCACCCGGACACAACTATGGCTACACCTTC
TRBV15	.	TRBJ1-2	CATSRDFQGSYGYTF	TGTGCCACCAGCAGAGATTTCCAGGGGAGCTATGGCTACACCTTC
TRBV4-1	.	TRBJ1-2	CASSRGTLNYGYTF	TGCGCCAGCAGCCGGGGGACACTTAACTATGGCTACACCTTC
TRBV2	TRBD2	TRBJ2-5	CASSVLAGIQETQYF	TGTGCCAGCAGTGTACTAGCGGGCATCCAAGAGACCCAGTACTTC
TRBV7-9	.	TRBJ2-7	CASSAVPTAYEQYF	TGTGCCAGCAGCGCCGTCCCAACGGCCTACGAGCAGTACTTC
TRBV7-2	TRBD1	TRBJ2-7	CASSFNTGVWLSEQYF	TGTGCCAGCAGCTTCAACACAGGGGTTTGGCTGAGCGAGCAGTACTTC
TRBV19	TRBD1	TRBJ1-3	CASGGQDGNTIYF	TGTGCCAGTGGGGGACAGGACGGAAACACCATATATTTT
TRBV6-4	.	TRBJ2-7	CASRKDRNSYEQYF	TGTGCCAGCAGGAAGGACAGAAACTCCTACGAGCAGTACTTC
TRBV7-9	.	TRBJ2-7	CASRQGVYEQYF	TGTGCCAGCAGACAAGGGGTTTACGAGCAGTACTTC